Listed below are T cell receptor beta chains from one sample, sequenced in a study of OX40 agonist ivuxolimab in advanced cancers. TCRdb's copy holds only in-frame clones and misses some; the assay was immunoSEQ multiplex PCR. The repertoire holds around 61,000 clones, with roughly 85% as singletons. This specimen consisted of CD4+ or CD8+ T cells sorted from blood, obtained in a trial of the OX40 agonist ivuxolimab. The receptors were gathered from an adult with an advanced solid tumor such as melanoma, head and neck, liver or kidney cancer. Each CDR3 is given with its conserved first and last residue. A D gene is named only where the DNA matches it firmly. Not every row has a clone size; where given, it reads once, few, many or a size class.

v_gene: TRBV10-3; d_gene: -; abundance: -; j_gene: TRBJ2-6; CDR3nt: TGTGCCATCAGTGCAGGGGAGTCTGGGGCCAACGTCCTGACTTTC; CDR3aa: CAISAGESGANVLTF
v_gene: TRBV5-8; d_gene: -; abundance: -; j_gene: TRBJ2-5; CDR3nt: TGTGCCAGCAGCTTAGGACAGAGCCAAGAGACCCAGTACTTC; CDR3aa: CASSLGQSQETQYF
v_gene: TRBV14; d_gene: -; abundance: once; j_gene: TRBJ1-1; CDR3nt: TGTGCCAGCAGCCACCGTCCAGAGCTGAACACTGAAGCTTTCTTT; CDR3aa: CASSHRPELNTEAFF
v_gene: TRBV9; d_gene: -; abundance: -; j_gene: TRBJ2-7; CDR3nt: TGTGCCAGCAGCGTAGGGGTGACAAGCTCCTACGAGCAGTACTTC; CDR3aa: CASSVGVTSSYEQYF
v_gene: TRBV28; d_gene: -; abundance: -; j_gene: TRBJ1-5; CDR3nt: TGTGCCAGCAGTTTAGCACAGGGAAGGAATCAGCCCCAGCATTTT; CDR3aa: CASSLAQGRNQPQHF
v_gene: TRBV6-5; d_gene: -; abundance: -; j_gene: TRBJ1-6; CDR3nt: TGTGCCAGCAGTTCTCCTTCGGACCCGCCCCTCCACTTT; CDR3aa: CASSSPSDPPLHF
v_gene: TRBV27; d_gene: TRBD2; abundance: -; j_gene: TRBJ2-3; CDR3nt: TGTGCCAGCAGCCGACCCGTAGCGGGAGGTGGTCATACGCAGTATTTT; CDR3aa: CASSRPVAGGGHTQYF
v_gene: TRBV7-9; d_gene: -; abundance: -; j_gene: TRBJ1-1; CDR3nt: TGTGCCAGCAGCTTACAGGGGAACACTGAAGCTTTCTTT; CDR3aa: CASSLQGNTEAFF
v_gene: TRBV7-9; d_gene: TRBD1; abundance: -; j_gene: TRBJ2-3; CDR3nt: TGTGCCAGCAAGGAGACAGGGGTTCCATATACGCAGTATTTT; CDR3aa: CASKETGVPYTQYF
v_gene: TRBV7-3; d_gene: -; abundance: -; j_gene: TRBJ1-1; CDR3nt: TGTGCCAGCAGCGCAACAAGAGACAGTCTTGAAGCTTTCTTT; CDR3aa: CASSATRDSLEAFF
v_gene: TRBV2; d_gene: -; abundance: -; j_gene: TRBJ1-4; CDR3nt: TGTGCCAGCAGTGACCAGGGTGAAAAACTGTTTTTT; CDR3aa: CASSDQGEKLFF
v_gene: TRBV19; d_gene: -; abundance: once; j_gene: TRBJ1-1; CDR3nt: TGTGCCAGTACCCGCGGGGGCGCGGGCACTGAAGCTTTCTTT; CDR3aa: CASTRGGAGTEAFF
v_gene: TRBV19; d_gene: -; abundance: -; j_gene: TRBJ1-4; CDR3nt: TGTGCCAGTAAACCCAGGCCCCAAATTGGGGAAAAACTGTTTTTT; CDR3aa: CASKPRPQIGEKLFF
v_gene: TRBV6-1; d_gene: -; abundance: -; j_gene: TRBJ1-2; CDR3nt: TGTGCCAGCAGAGAGAACTTTGGACAGTTCTATGGCTACACCTTC; CDR3aa: CASRENFGQFYGYTF
v_gene: TRBV25-1; d_gene: -; abundance: -; j_gene: TRBJ1-1; CDR3nt: TGTGCCAGCAGGTCAGGGCCTGAAGCTTTCTTT; CDR3aa: CASRSGPEAFF
v_gene: TRBV5-1; d_gene: -; abundance: once; j_gene: TRBJ2-2; CDR3nt: TGCGCCAGCAGCTTCTCACCACAGGGGAACACCGGGGAGCTGTTTTTT; CDR3aa: CASSFSPQGNTGELFF
v_gene: TRBV6-1; d_gene: -; abundance: -; j_gene: TRBJ1-5; CDR3nt: TGTGCCAGCAGTGTCGGGGAGGGGGGTCAGCCCCAGCATTTT; CDR3aa: CASSVGEGGQPQHF
v_gene: TRBV18; d_gene: TRBD2; abundance: -; j_gene: TRBJ2-3; CDR3nt: TGTGCCAGCTCACCACAGTCTACGGGGGGGACAGATACGCAGTATTTT; CDR3aa: CASSPQSTGGTDTQYF
v_gene: TRBV7-9; d_gene: -; abundance: -; j_gene: TRBJ2-1; CDR3nt: TGTGCCAGCAGCCCTCCTAGTGGCTCCTACAATGAGCAGTTCTTC; CDR3aa: CASSPPSGSYNEQFF
v_gene: TRBV29-1; d_gene: -; abundance: -; j_gene: TRBJ2-4; CDR3nt: TGCAGCGTCCTGAAATCGGGCAAAAACATTCAGTACTTC; CDR3aa: CSVLKSGKNIQYF
v_gene: TRBV6-1; d_gene: -; abundance: -; j_gene: TRBJ2-2; CDR3nt: TGTGCCAGCAGTGAGGTTACGTGGGCCGGGGAGCTGTTTTTT; CDR3aa: CASSEVTWAGELFF
v_gene: TRBV18; d_gene: -; abundance: -; j_gene: TRBJ1-4; CDR3nt: TGTGCCAGCTCACCAGCCAGGGGTGGTGAAAAACTGTTTTTT; CDR3aa: CASSPARGGEKLFF
v_gene: TRBV30; d_gene: TRBD2; abundance: -; j_gene: TRBJ2-1; CDR3nt: TGTGCCTGGAGTCTCTCCCTAGCGGGCGCCGGGGGGGGTCAGTTCTTC; CDR3aa: CAWSLSLAGAGGGQFF
v_gene: TRBV5-6; d_gene: -; abundance: once; j_gene: TRBJ2-5; CDR3nt: TGTGCCAGCAGCTTGACAGGGCTCCAAGAGACCCAGTACTTC; CDR3aa: CASSLTGLQETQYF
v_gene: TRBV9; d_gene: -; abundance: -; j_gene: TRBJ2-2; CDR3nt: TGTGCCAGCAGCGTTAGAAGCACCGGGGAGCTGTTTTTT; CDR3aa: CASSVRSTGELFF
v_gene: TRBV5-1; d_gene: -; abundance: -; j_gene: TRBJ2-1; CDR3nt: TGCGCCAGCAGCTTGGTTACAGGCACCTACAATGAGCAGTTCTTC; CDR3aa: CASSLVTGTYNEQFF
v_gene: TRBV5-1; d_gene: -; abundance: few; j_gene: TRBJ2-3; CDR3nt: TGCGCCAGCAGCTTGGTCGAGGGGCGAGATACGCAGTATTTT; CDR3aa: CASSLVEGRDTQYF
v_gene: TRBV6-5; d_gene: -; abundance: -; j_gene: TRBJ1-1; CDR3nt: TGTGCCAGCAGAGGGTCGGCGGGCACTGAAGCTTTCTTT; CDR3aa: CASRGSAGTEAFF
v_gene: TRBV19; d_gene: TRBD1; abundance: once; j_gene: TRBJ1-1; CDR3nt: TGTGCCAGTAGTATCCCCTCCGGACAGGGGATTAAGAACACTGAAGCTTTCTTT; CDR3aa: CASSIPSGQGIKNTEAFF
v_gene: TRBV7-3; d_gene: TRBD2; abundance: few; j_gene: TRBJ2-1; CDR3nt: TGTGCCAGCAGCTTACAGGCGGGAGTAACCTACAATGAGCAGTTCTTC; CDR3aa: CASSLQAGVTYNEQFF
v_gene: TRBV15; d_gene: TRBD1; abundance: -; j_gene: TRBJ2-7; CDR3nt: TGTGCCACCAGCAGAGATCGGACAGGGGACGAGCAGTACTTC; CDR3aa: CATSRDRTGDEQYF
v_gene: TRBV4-2; d_gene: -; abundance: once; j_gene: TRBJ1-1; CDR3nt: TGTGCCAGCAGCCAAGTGGGGACACCAGATGGGGACACTGAAGCTTTCTTT; CDR3aa: CASSQVGTPDGDTEAFF
v_gene: TRBV6-5; d_gene: -; abundance: -; j_gene: TRBJ2-5; CDR3nt: TGTGCCAGCAGTGCAGGTCCGGGGGAGACCCAGTACTTC; CDR3aa: CASSAGPGETQYF
v_gene: TRBV11-1; d_gene: -; abundance: -; j_gene: TRBJ1-2; CDR3nt: TGTGCCAGCAGCCGGGACCCCCGGACTAACTATGGCTACACCTTC; CDR3aa: CASSRDPRTNYGYTF
v_gene: TRBV27; d_gene: -; abundance: -; j_gene: TRBJ1-2; CDR3nt: TGTGCCAGCAGTTTATCCCCAGGGTCCCTCCCTAACTATGGCTACACCTTC; CDR3aa: CASSLSPGSLPNYGYTF
v_gene: TRBV6-6; d_gene: TRBD1; abundance: -; j_gene: TRBJ1-4; CDR3nt: TGTGCCAGCAGCCGTAGGGACAGGGTTGGTGAAAAACTGTTTTTT; CDR3aa: CASSRRDRVGEKLFF
v_gene: TRBV29-1; d_gene: TRBD1; abundance: -; j_gene: TRBJ1-5; CDR3nt: TGCAGCGTCGCCACCGGGACAGGGATGGATCAGCCCCAGCATTTT; CDR3aa: CSVATGTGMDQPQHF
v_gene: TRBV6-1; d_gene: -; abundance: -; j_gene: TRBJ1-3; CDR3nt: TGTGCCGGTAAACAAGGGACCCCTGGAAACACCATATATTTT; CDR3aa: CAGKQGTPGNTIYF
v_gene: TRBV23-1; d_gene: -; abundance: -; j_gene: TRBJ1-4; CDR3nt: TGCGCCAGCAAACGGTGGACTGCAGACCGGACCTTTAATGAAAAACTGTTTTTT; CDR3aa: CASKRWTADRTFNEKLFF
v_gene: TRBV7-3; d_gene: TRBD1; abundance: -; j_gene: TRBJ2-1; CDR3nt: TGTGCCAGTAGACAGGGGGAGGGCAGTGAGCAGTTCTTC; CDR3aa: CASRQGEGSEQFF
v_gene: TRBV9; d_gene: TRBD2; abundance: once; j_gene: TRBJ2-3; CDR3nt: TGTGCCAGCAGCCCGGGGACTAGCGGGAGCACAGATACGCAGTATTTT; CDR3aa: CASSPGTSGSTDTQYF
v_gene: TRBV7-2; d_gene: TRBD1; abundance: -; j_gene: TRBJ2-3; CDR3nt: TGTGCCAGCAGCCTTACAGGGGGCACAGATACGCAGTATTTT; CDR3aa: CASSLTGGTDTQYF
v_gene: TRBV7-6; d_gene: -; abundance: -; j_gene: TRBJ2-3; CDR3nt: TGTGCCAGCAGCTTAGGCTGGTCTAGCACAGATACGCAGTATTTT; CDR3aa: CASSLGWSSTDTQYF
v_gene: TRBV7-6; d_gene: -; abundance: -; j_gene: TRBJ1-5; CDR3nt: TGTGCCAGCAGCTCCAGAGGGGGGACGGGCAATCAGCCCCAGCATTTT; CDR3aa: CASSSRGGTGNQPQHF
v_gene: TRBV14; d_gene: -; abundance: -; j_gene: TRBJ2-1; CDR3nt: TGTGCCAGCAGCCAGCGGGATCTCCATTCTTACGAGCAGTTCTTC; CDR3aa: CASSQRDLHSYEQFF
v_gene: TRBV9; d_gene: -; abundance: -; j_gene: TRBJ2-3; CDR3nt: TGTGCCAGCGGAACGGAGAACACAGATACGCAGTATTTT; CDR3aa: CASGTENTDTQYF
v_gene: TRBV27; d_gene: TRBD1; abundance: -; j_gene: TRBJ1-5; CDR3nt: TGTGCCAGCAACCCGGGACAGGGGGCGGTGGGGGGCAATCAGCCCCAGCATTTT; CDR3aa: CASNPGQGAVGGNQPQHF
v_gene: TRBV6-5; d_gene: TRBD2; abundance: few; j_gene: TRBJ2-7; CDR3nt: TGTGCCAGCAGAAGTACTAGCGGGAGGAACTACGAGCAGTACTTC; CDR3aa: CASRSTSGRNYEQYF
v_gene: TRBV10-2; d_gene: -; abundance: -; j_gene: TRBJ1-1; CDR3nt: TGCGCCAGCAGTGGGGCCACTGAAGCTTTCTTT; CDR3aa: CASSGATEAFF
v_gene: TRBV5-1; d_gene: -; abundance: -; j_gene: TRBJ1-2; CDR3nt: TGCGCCAGCAGCTTGTCACCAAACCTTGGCTATGGCTACACCTTC; CDR3aa: CASSLSPNLGYGYTF
v_gene: TRBV2; d_gene: TRBD1; abundance: -; j_gene: TRBJ1-4; CDR3nt: TGTGCCAGCAGTCAACGACAGGGGGTGGAAAAACTGTTTTTT; CDR3aa: CASSQRQGVEKLFF
v_gene: TRBV2; d_gene: -; abundance: -; j_gene: TRBJ1-3; CDR3nt: TGTGCCAGCAGTGGCGGAAACACCATATATTTT; CDR3aa: CASSGGNTIYF
v_gene: TRBV18; d_gene: -; abundance: -; j_gene: TRBJ1-1; CDR3nt: TGTGCCAGCTCACAGGGGAGGAATGAAGCTTTCTTT; CDR3aa: CASSQGRNEAFF
v_gene: TRBV7-6; d_gene: TRBD2; abundance: -; j_gene: TRBJ2-1; CDR3nt: TGTGCCAGCAGCACTTCCGCTCACGGACTAGCGGGAGGGTCGTCCTACAATGAGCAGTTCTTC; CDR3aa: CASSTSAHGLAGGSSYNEQFF
v_gene: TRBV11-3; d_gene: TRBD2; abundance: -; j_gene: TRBJ2-7; CDR3nt: TGTGCCAGCAGCTTAGGGCCGACTAGCAGCGAGCAGTACTTC; CDR3aa: CASSLGPTSSEQYF
v_gene: TRBV6-5; d_gene: TRBD2; abundance: -; j_gene: TRBJ2-7; CDR3nt: TGTGCCAGCAGCTTCCAACGGGGACTAGCCTACGAGCAGTACTTC; CDR3aa: CASSFQRGLAYEQYF